This record concerns one TCR beta chain sequence. Its antigen remains unidentified. The junction and the germline gene differ at one end; a read error may be behind it. The data belong to a study of T cell responses to AZD1222 COVID-19 vaccine. General study points: Per reports, nearly half of all spike-specific TCRs target regions that are unmutated in variants.

TCRdb's table, derived via immunoSEQ multiplex PCR, lists solely in-frame clones and lacks some. The sample shows 160,000 or so clones, under 95% of them seen only once. The source is an adult in good health. The sample consisted of peripheral blood, taken on day 0 of AZD1222 vaccination.

The CDR3 region is CASSDAPTAGQGKLGF. The DNA for the CDR3 is TGTGCCAGCAGTGACGCCCCCACGGCCGGACAGGGAAAGTTGGGCTTT. The gene calls are TRBV25-1 and TRBJ1-1; 8 nucleotides agree with TRBD1. This CDR3 is built from 16 residues. Germline V lookup: CDR1 MGHDK, CDR2 SYGVNS.